The subject of this entry is one TCR beta chain. The antigen remains unidentified. The data belong to a study of OX40 agonist ivuxolimab in advanced cancers. For the study at large: Intravenous ivuxolimab at 0.01 to 10 mg/kg was given to patients every 2 weeks.

The ends were cut back, 10 bases at V and 3 bases at J, with 15 bases in the middle. The CDR3 has 13 amino acids. CDR1 and CDR2 (germline): MDHEN, SYDVKM. Broader study findings: Averaged across samples, CD8+ T cells carried more expanded clones than CD4+ did.

Clones were read by immunoSEQ multiplex PCR, and TCRdb kept only the in-frame ones, dropping some. The sample includes 98,000 or so clones, about 91% of them seen just once. The receptor was derived from an adult with an advanced solid tumor such as melanoma, head and neck, liver or kidney cancer. The chain employs TRBV28 and TRBJ1-1; weak D call: TRBD1 (5 bases). The source was CD4+ or CD8+ T cells sorted from blood, collected in a trial of the OX40 agonist ivuxolimab. The CDR3 region is CATEGEGYTEAFF. The DNA for the CDR3 is TGTGCCACCGAAGGGGAGGGCTACACTGAAGCTTTCTTT.